This TCR beta chain is from a study of blood T cell repertoires in COVID-19. As for the study in general: Sample material is recorded as cDNA or gDNA derived from T cells, B-cell-depleted T cells, or PBMCs.

TCRdb's copy holds only in-frame clones and misses some; the assay was immunoSEQ multiplex PCR. Of roughly 200,000 clones in the sample, more than 75% were seen once. CDR3 size: 16 residues. CDR1 and CDR2 from the germline V gene are LGHNA and YNFKEQ. The germline V and J ends were trimmed by 0 bases and 5 bases, with 17 bases remaining between them. The receptor's source is a man in his forties or fifties with active or convalescent COVID-19. Sequencing input: peripheral blood. The rearrangement uses TRBV4-2 and TRBJ2-7, with TRBD1 as a possible D gene (6 bases). The CDR3 region has the DNA TGTGCCAGCAGCCAAGAAGGTAAGGCAGGGGTCCACGAGCAGTACTTC. Translating it yields CASSQEGKAGVHEQYF.